This paragraph reports one TCR beta chain. The record originates from a study of OX40 agonist ivuxolimab in advanced cancers. The protocol was immunoSEQ multiplex PCR, while the TCRdb copy is restricted to in-frame clones and leaves out a portion. The table shows about 61,000 clones, with approximately 90% occurring only once. This CDR3 comprises 15 residues. Germline assignment: CDR1 SGHKS and CDR2 YYEKEE (reference sequence). V was pared by 4 bases and J by 2 bases, with 6 bases of the junction left unmatched. This TCR was recovered from an adult with an advanced solid tumor such as melanoma, head and neck, liver or kidney cancer. The sequenced sample was CD4+ or CD8+ T cells sorted from blood, obtained in a trial of the OX40 agonist ivuxolimab. The V gene is TRBV5-5, the J gene TRBJ2-1; TRBD2 agrees at 7 bases. The CDR3 region has the DNA TGTGCCAGCAGCCTGCTCGCGGGGGCCTACAATGAGCAGTTCTTC. This sequence encodes CASSLLAGAYNEQFF.